These 7 T cell receptor beta chains share one sample of origin, sequenced in a study of naive and memory T cell subsets. The beta constant-region primer was an equimolar mix of two oligonucleotides covering TRBC1 and TRBC2. The ligated cDNA underwent four PCR rounds using SP2 and nested alpha and beta constant-region primers. TCRdb used MiXCR to reprocess the UMI-ligation and nested PCR reads, holding one entry per CDR3 protein. The sample yields about 120,000 distinct CDR3 sequences, 36% seen once. Material for sequencing was central memory CD4+ T cells from blood. The receptors originated from a human donor in good health.

J is TRBJ2-7 and V is TRBV6-5, with 7 bases fitting TRBD1. Unmatched junction bases numbered 7, after V lost 8 bases and J lost 0 bases. The CDR3 is made up of 14 amino acids. From germline, CDR1 is MNHEY and CDR2 SVGAGI. The CDR3 region has the DNA TGTGCCAGCTTCTCGACAGGGCCCTCCTACGAGCAGTACTTC. Encoded protein: CASFSTGPSYEQYF.

The chain is built from TRBV12-3 or TRBV12-4 and TRBJ2-2; 10 bases fit TRBD2. The V and J ends lost 7 bases and 0 bases, in that order; junction bases with no gene match: 8. The CDR3 runs 17 residues. CDR3 coding DNA: TGTGCCAGCACCACCGGGACTAGCGTTGCGAACACCGGGGAGCTGTTTTTT. This encodes CASTTGTSVANTGELFF.

The V call is TRBV6-5, the J call TRBJ1-1, with D possibly TRBD1 on 6 matching bases. V was clipped by 6 bases and J by 11 bases, with 19 bases between them. CDR1 and CDR2 (germline): MNHEY, SVGAGI. The CDR3 totals 13 residues. The CDR3, as DNA: TGTGCCAGCAGCCTTCGGGGGGGGCCCTATGCTTTCTTT. Its translation: CASSLRGGPYAFF.

The chain joins TRBV28 to TRBJ1-5, with D perhaps matching TRBD1 (5 bases). V shed 6 bases and J shed 6 bases, with 9 bases lying between them. The CDR3 runs 12 residues. Germline CDR1 and CDR2: MDHEN and SYDVKM. CDR3 nucleotide sequence: TGTGCCAGCAGATCTAGGGGTCAGCCCCAGCATTTT. Its protein product is CASRSRGQPQHF.

This chain connects TRBV29-1 to TRBJ2-1, with 8 bases that match TRBD2. The CDR3 consists of 13 residues. Unmatched junction bases numbered 7, after V lost 8 bases and J lost 4 bases. Germline assignment: CDR1 SQVTM and CDR2 ANQGSEA. This CDR3 is CSIGGGGYNEQFF. CDR3 sequence (DNA): TGCAGCATCGGGGGGGGCGGATACAATGAGCAGTTCTTC.

J is TRBJ2-1 and V is TRBV10-3; unclear D gene. Per germline, CDR1 ENHRY and CDR2 SYGVKD. The CDR3 contains 11 residues. V lost 3 bases and J 9 bases, leaving 6 bases between the germline ends. DNA for the CDR3: TGTGCCATCAGTGAAAATTTTGAGCAGTTCTTC. Translation gives CAISENFEQFF.

The chain recombines TRBV20-1 with TRBJ1-3, with D maybe TRBD1 (5 bases). V lost 5 bases, J lost 1 base, and 12 bases lay in between. The CDR3 has 14 amino acids. Germline CDR1 is DFQATT and CDR2 is SNEGSKA (reference sequence). CDR3 nucleotides: TGCAGTGCTGAAGACAGACTTTCTGGAAACACCATATATTTT. Protein product: CSAEDRLSGNTIYF.